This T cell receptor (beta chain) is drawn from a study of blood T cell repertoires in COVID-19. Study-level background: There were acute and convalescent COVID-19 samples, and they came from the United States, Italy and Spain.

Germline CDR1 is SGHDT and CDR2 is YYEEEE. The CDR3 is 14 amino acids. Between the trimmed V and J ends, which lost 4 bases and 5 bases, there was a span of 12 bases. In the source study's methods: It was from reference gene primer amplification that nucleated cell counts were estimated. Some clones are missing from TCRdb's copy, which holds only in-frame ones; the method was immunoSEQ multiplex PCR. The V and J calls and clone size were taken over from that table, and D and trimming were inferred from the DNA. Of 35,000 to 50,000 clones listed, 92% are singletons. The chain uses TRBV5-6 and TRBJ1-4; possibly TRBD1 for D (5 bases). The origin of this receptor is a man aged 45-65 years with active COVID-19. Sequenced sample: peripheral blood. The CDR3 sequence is CASSPREFNEKLFF. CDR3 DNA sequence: TGTGCCAGCAGCCCCAGGGAATTCAATGAAAAACTGTTTTTT.